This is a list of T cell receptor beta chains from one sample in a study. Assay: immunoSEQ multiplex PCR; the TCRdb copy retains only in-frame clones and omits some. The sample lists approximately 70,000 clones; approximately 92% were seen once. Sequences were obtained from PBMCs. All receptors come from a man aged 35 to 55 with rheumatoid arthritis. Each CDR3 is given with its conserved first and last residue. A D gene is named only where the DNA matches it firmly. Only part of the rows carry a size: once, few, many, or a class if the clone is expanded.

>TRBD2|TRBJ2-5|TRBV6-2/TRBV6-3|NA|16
TGTGCCAGCAGTAATGGACTAGCGGGACCACGAGAGACCCAGTACTTC
CASSNGLAGPRETQYF
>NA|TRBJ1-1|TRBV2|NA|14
TGTGCCAGCGCCTTCGGGACCCAAAATCTCGGGGCTTTCTTT
CASAFGTQNLGAFF
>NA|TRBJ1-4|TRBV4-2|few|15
TGTGCCAGCAGCCAAGCTCAAGGACATACTCTTGACCTGTTTTTT
CASSQAQGHTLDLFF
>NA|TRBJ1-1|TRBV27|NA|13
TGTGCCAGCAGTTTATGGGGGAACACTGAAGCTTTCTTT
CASSLWGNTEAFF
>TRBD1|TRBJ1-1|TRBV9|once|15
TGTGCCAGCAGCCCACGACAGGGACCGAGCACTGAAGCTTTCTTT
CASSPRQGPSTEAFF
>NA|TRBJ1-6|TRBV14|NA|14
TGTGCCAGCAGCCCCGGGACAATTTATTCACCCCTCCACTTT
CASSPGTIYSPLHF
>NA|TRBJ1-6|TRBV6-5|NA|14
TGTGCCAGCAAAAACAGGGCCCATAATTCACCCCTCCACTTT
CASKNRAHNSPLHF
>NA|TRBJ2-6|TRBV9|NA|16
TGTGCCAGCAGCCTACGATCCGGGGCTGGGGCCAACGTCCTGACTTTC
CASSLRSGAGANVLTF
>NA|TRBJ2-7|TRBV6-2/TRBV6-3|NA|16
TGTGCCAGCAGTCCGAATCCCAGCAAGCCCCTCCACGAGCAGTACTTC
CASSPNPSKPLHEQYF
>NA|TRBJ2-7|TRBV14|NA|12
TGTGCCAGCAGCCTGGACTCTATCAAGGAGTACTTC
CASSLDSIKEYF
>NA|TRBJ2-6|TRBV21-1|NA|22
TGTGCCAGCAGCAAAGCCGGGGTCTCGCGGAGCGGAACCAGCTCTGGGGCCAACGTCCTGACTTTC
CASSKAGVSRSGTSSGANVLTF
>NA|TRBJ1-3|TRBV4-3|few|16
TGCGCCAGCAGCCAAGATCGGCCAGGGGCTGGAAACACCATATATTTT
CASSQDRPGAGNTIYF
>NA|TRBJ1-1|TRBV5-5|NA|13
TGTGCCAGCAGCTTCTCAGGTTCGGCTGAAGCTTTCTTT
CASSFSGSAEAFF
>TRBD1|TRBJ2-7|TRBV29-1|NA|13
TGCAGCGTCGTGGGGACAGGGGGCTCCGAGCAGTACTTC
CSVVGTGGSEQYF
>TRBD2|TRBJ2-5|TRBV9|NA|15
TGTGCCAGCAGCGCTTCTAGCGGGGACGGGCGGACCCAGTACTTC
CASSASSGDGRTQYF
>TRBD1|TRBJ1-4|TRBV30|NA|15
TGTGCCTGGAGTCGCCAGGGGGCCCAGCGTGAAAAACTGTTTTTT
CAWSRQGAQREKLFF
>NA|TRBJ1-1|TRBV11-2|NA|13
TGTGCCAGCAGCTTTAGGGGATTCACTGAAGCTTTCTTT
CASSFRGFTEAFF
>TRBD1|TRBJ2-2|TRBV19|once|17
TGTGCCCTCCCAGGGGGCAGCCTAGCCACGAACACCGGGGAGCTGTTTTTT
CALPGGSLATNTGELFF
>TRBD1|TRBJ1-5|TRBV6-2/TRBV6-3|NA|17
TGTGCCAGCAGTCGCGGGACAGCTATCTATAGCAATCAGCCCCAGCATTTT
CASSRGTAIYSNQPQHF
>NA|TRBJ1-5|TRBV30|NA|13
TGTGCCTGGAGTGTACAGGTGGATCAGCCCCAGCATTTT
CAWSVQVDQPQHF
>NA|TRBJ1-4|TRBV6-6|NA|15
TGTGCCAGCAGTTACTCGTCCGGGGGAAATGAAAAACTGTTTTTT
CASSYSSGGNEKLFF
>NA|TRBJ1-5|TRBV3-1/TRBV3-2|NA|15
TGTGCCAGCAGCCAGGTTTCGGGAAACAATCAGCCCCAGCATTTT
CASSQVSGNNQPQHF